Sequencing of this TCR beta chain was carried out in a study of T cell changes during pregnancy in multiple sclerosis. The method was immunoSEQ multiplex PCR; TCRdb's version includes in-frame clones alone and lacks a portion of them. This sample carries 70,000 or so clones, about nine tenths of them seen once, and the ten largest clones take around 0.7%. V dropped 7 bases and J dropped 5 bases, with 12 bases sitting between them. Germline CDR1 is MDHEN and CDR2 is SYDVKM. The CDR3 has 13 residues. The sample here was peripheral blood, taken in the third trimester of pregnancy. The chain has TRBV28 and TRBJ1-5, with D uncertain. The TCR comes from a female donor in good health, enrolled as a control in a pregnancy study. In DNA, the CDR3 is TGTGCCAGCACCCCCTCGGGGTATCAGCCCCAGCATTTT. Translating it yields CASTPSGYQPQHF.